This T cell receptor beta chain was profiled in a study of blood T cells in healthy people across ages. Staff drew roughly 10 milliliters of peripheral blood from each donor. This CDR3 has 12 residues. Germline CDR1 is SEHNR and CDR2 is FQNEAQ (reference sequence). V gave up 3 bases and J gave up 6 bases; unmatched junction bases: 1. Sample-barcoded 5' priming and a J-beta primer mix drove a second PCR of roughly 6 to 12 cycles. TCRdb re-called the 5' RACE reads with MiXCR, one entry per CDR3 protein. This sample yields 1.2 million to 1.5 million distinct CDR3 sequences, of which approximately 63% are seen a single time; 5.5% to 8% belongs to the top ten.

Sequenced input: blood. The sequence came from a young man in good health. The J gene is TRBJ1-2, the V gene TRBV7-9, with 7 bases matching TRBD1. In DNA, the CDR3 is TGTGCCAGCAGCTTTGGGACAGATGGCTACACCTTC. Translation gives CASSFGTDGYTF. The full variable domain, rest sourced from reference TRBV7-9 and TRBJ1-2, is DTGVSQNPRHKITKRGQNVTFRCDPISEHNRLYWYRQTLGQGPEFLTYFQNEAQLEKSRLLSDRFSAERPKGSFSTLEIQRTEQGDSAMYLCASSFGTDGYTFGSGTRLTVV.